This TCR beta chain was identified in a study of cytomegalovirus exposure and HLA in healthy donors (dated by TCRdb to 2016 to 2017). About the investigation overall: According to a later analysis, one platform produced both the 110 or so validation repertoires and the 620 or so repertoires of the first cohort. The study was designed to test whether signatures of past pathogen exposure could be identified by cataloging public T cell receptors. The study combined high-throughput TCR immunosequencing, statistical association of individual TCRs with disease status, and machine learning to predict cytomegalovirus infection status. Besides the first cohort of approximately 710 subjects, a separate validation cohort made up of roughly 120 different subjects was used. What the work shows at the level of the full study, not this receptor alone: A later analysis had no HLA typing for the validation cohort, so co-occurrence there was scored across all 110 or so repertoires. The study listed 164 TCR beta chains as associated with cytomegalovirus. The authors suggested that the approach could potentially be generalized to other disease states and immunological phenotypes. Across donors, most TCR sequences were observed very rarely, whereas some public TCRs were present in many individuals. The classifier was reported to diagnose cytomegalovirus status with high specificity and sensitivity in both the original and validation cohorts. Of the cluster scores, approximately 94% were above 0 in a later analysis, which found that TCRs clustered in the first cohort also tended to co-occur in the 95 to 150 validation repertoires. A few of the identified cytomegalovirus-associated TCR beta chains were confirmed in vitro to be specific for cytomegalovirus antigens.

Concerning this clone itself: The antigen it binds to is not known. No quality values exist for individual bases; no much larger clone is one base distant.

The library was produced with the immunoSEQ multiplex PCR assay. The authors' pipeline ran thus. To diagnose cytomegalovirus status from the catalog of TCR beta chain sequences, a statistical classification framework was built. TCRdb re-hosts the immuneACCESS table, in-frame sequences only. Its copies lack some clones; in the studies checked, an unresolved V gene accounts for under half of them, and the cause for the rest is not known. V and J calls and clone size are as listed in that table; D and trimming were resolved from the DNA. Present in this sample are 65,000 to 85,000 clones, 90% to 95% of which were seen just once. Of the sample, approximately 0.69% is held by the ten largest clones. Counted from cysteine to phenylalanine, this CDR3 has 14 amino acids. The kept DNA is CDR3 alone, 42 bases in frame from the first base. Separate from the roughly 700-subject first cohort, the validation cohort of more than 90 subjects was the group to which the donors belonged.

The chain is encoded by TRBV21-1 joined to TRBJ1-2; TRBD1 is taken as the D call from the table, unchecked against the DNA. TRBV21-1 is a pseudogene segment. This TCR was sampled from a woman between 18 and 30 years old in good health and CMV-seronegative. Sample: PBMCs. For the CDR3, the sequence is CASAPKGANYGYTF. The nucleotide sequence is TGTGCCAGCGCACCAAAAGGGGCTAACTATGGCTACACCTTC.